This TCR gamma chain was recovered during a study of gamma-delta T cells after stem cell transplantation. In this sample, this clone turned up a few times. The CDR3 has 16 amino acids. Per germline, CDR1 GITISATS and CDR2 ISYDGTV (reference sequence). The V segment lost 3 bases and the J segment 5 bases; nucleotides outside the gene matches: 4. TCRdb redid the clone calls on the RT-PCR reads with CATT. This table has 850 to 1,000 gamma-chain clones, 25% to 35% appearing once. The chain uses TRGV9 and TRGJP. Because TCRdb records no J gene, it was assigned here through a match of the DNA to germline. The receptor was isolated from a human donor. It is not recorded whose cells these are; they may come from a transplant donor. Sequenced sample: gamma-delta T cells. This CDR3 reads CALWEKEELGKKIKVF. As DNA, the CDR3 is TGTGCCTTGTGGGAGAAAGAAGAGTTGGGCAAAAAAATCAAGGTATTT.